The TCR beta chain described here comes from a study of vaccination and CD4 T cells after COVID-19. Turning to the study itself: For each participant, vaccination comprised two doses of either the BNT162b2 or the mRNA-1273 vaccine. Findings and caveats of the study: The rise in median SARS-CoV-2-reactive clonotypes, from around 20 to 38, was not significant.

Indicated treatment: roughly 10-day PBMC culture with coronavirus spike peptide pools or control peptides (ViraFEST assay). V lost 6 bases, J lost 7 bases, and 11 bases stayed unmatched. The CDR3 extends over 14 amino acids. Germline V CDR1 and CDR2: SNHLY, FYNNEI. Remarks on this clonotype: Its target is not known.

The Oncomine TCR Beta short-read assay sequenced DNA from cultured CD4+ T cells. TCRdb re-called the PCR reads with MiXCR, one entry per CDR3 protein. The sample contains about 19,000 distinct CDR3 sequences, 49% of which appear only once. This chain uses TRBV2 with TRBJ1-1; TRBD1 matches at 7 bases. The TCR sequence derives from a human donor who had recovered from COVID-19. Sample: CD4+ T cells from blood, cultured in vitro. The CDR3 DNA reads TGTGCCAGCAGGCCGAGCGGGACAGCCGATGAAGCTTTCTTT. Translating gives CASRPSGTADEAFF. Full variable domain (outside the CDR3, taken from reference TRBV2 and TRBJ1-1): EPEVTQTPSHQVTQMGQEVILRCVPISNHLYFYWYRQILGQKVEFLVSFYNNEISEKSEIFDDQFSVERPDGSNFTLKIRSTKLEDSAMYFCASRPSGTADEAFFGQGTRLTVV.